The next 7 T cell receptor beta chains were all read from a single sample in a study of molecular identifiers for immune sequencing clone quantification. Via MiXCR, TCRdb re-called the PCR reads, giving one row per CDR3 protein. The data contain hundreds of thousands of distinct CDR3 sequences, roughly a quarter of them singletons. Sequencing used naive CD8+ T cells from blood, with Jurkat cell RNA spiked in. The subset was: FACS-sorted CD8+CD4-CCR7+CD45RA+ naive T cells. These receptors were obtained from a human donor in good health. Some libraries in this study had Jurkat cell RNA spiked in.

Worth noting for this clonotype: A much larger clone is a single base away; this may be a read error. The V and J genes are TRBV7-9 and TRBJ1-4; the match to TRBD1 covers 7 bases. The CDR3 length is 17 residues. Germline lookup yields CDR1 SEHNR and CDR2 FQNEAQ (reference sequence). The CDR3 DNA follows: TGTGTCAGCAGCTTACGGGACAGCGGGATCCATAATGAAAAACTGTTTTTT. Amino acid sequence: CVSSLRDSGIHNEKLFF.

The chain combines TRBV7-9 with TRBJ2-7; D may be TRBD1 or TRBD2 (5 bases each). CDR1 is SEHNR, CDR2 FQNEAQ, per germline (reference sequence). The germline V and J ends were trimmed by 4 bases and 3 bases, with 13 bases remaining between them. The CDR3 consists of 14 residues. The CDR3 sequence: CASSSSTADYEQYF. In DNA, the CDR3 is TGTGCCAGCAGCTCCTCGACAGCGGACTACGAGCAGTACTTC.

The rearrangement links TRBV4-1 to TRBJ1-1, with D uncertain. Trimming took 0 bases from V and 11 from J, leaving 7 bases between them. CDR1 is MGHRA, CDR2 YSYEKL, per germline. The CDR3 is 11 amino acids. The CDR3 spells CASSQEGSAFF. The CDR3 DNA follows: TGCGCCAGCAGCCAAGAGGGATCGGCTTTCTTT.

To note about this clonotype: This may stem from a read error, because a much larger clone lies one nucleotide away. The chain recombines TRBV4-1 with TRBJ2-7, with D possibly being TRBD1 (5 bases). V lost 1 base and J 3 bases, leaving 16 bases between the germline ends. Germline CDR1 is MGHRA and CDR2 is YSYEKL. The CDR3 is 16 amino acids. DNA of the CDR3: TGCGCCAGCAGCCAAGTGTCGTCAGGGCTGGGCTACGAGCAGTACTTC. Encoded protein: CASSQVSSGLGYEQYF.

Points on this clonotype: Sequence at one end of the junction differs from germline and may be a read error. The CDR3 DNA sequence: TGCGCCAGCAGCCAAGATCGGACAGAACCTAACTATGGCTACATCTTC. Its protein product is CASSQDRTEPNYGYIF. The rearrangement joins TRBV4-1 to TRBJ1-2, with D maybe TRBD1 (6 bases). The germline CDR1 and CDR2 sequences are MGHRA and YSYEKL. CDR3 length: 16 residues.

The V gene is TRBV5-5, the J gene TRBJ2-7; tentative D call: TRBD1 (5 bases). The CDR3 is 13 residues long. The germline CDR1 and CDR2 sequences are SGHKS and YYEKEE (reference sequence). V gave up 4 bases and J gave up 4 bases, with 12 bases separating them. Here the CDR3 reads CASSVDSLYEQYF. CDR3 DNA sequence: TGTGCCAGCAGCGTCGACAGTCTGTACGAGCAGTACTTC.

This clonotype was detected many times. This chain uses TRBV6-4 with TRBJ1-1; 11 positions agree with TRBD1. V lost 5 bases, J lost 6 bases, and 5 bases stayed unmatched. CDR1 and CDR2 from the germline V gene are MRHNA and SNTAGT. This CDR3 has 14 residues. The CDR3 protein is CASSSGQGASEAFF. CDR3 nucleotides: TGTGCCAGCAGTTCCGGACAGGGGGCCTCTGAAGCTTTCTTT.